This T cell receptor beta chain appears in the sequencing data of a study of blood T cell repertoires in COVID-19. Across the whole study: Samples of COVID-19 (acute and convalescent) were obtained from the United States, Italy and Spain. PBMCs, B-cell-depleted T cells, or T cells provided the cDNA or gDNA that made up the material.

Authors' data handling: Researchers report that nucleated cell counts were estimated from reference gene primer amplification. Measured with immunoSEQ multiplex PCR; TCRdb has only the in-frame clones, and not every one. V and J calls and clone size are given by that table; D and trimming were obtained from the DNA. The sample includes around 200,000 clones, 80% to 90% seen only once; the top ten take approximately 6.2%. V was shortened by 4 bases and J by 4 bases, with 12 bases between the two germline ends. This CDR3 comprises 14 residues. The germline V gene has CDR1 LNHDA and CDR2 SQIVND (reference sequence).

The chain joins TRBV19 to TRBJ2-3; D uncertain. This clonotype was sampled from a man in his 60s who had recovered from COVID-19. Sequenced: peripheral blood. For the CDR3, the DNA is TGTGCCAGTAGTAATCTGAACTCGCCAGATACGCAGTATTTT. It codes for CASSNLNSPDTQYF.